This is a list of T cell receptor beta chains from one sample in a study of blood T cell repertoires in COVID-19. Produced via immunoSEQ multiplex PCR; TCRdb's table is partial and in-frame only. The table includes roughly 61,000 clones, just over 70% detected once. Input material: PBMCs or T cells enriched from blood (not recorded which). All receptors come from a woman aged 60 to 75 who had been exposed to COVID-19. Both conserved end residues are part of each CDR3. The D gene is left open where the match is weak. Clone size is given for some rows only: seen once, a few or many times, or a class if the clone is expanded.

TRBJ1-3	.	TRBV7-9	.	TGTGCCAGCAGCTTGGGGGCCTTGGGAGGAAACACCATATATTTT	CASSLGALGGNTIYF
TRBJ2-7	once	TRBV30	TRBD1	TGTGCCTGGAGTCGTGCTTGGACAGGGGGCGAGGAGCAGTACTTC	CAWSRAWTGGEEQYF
TRBJ1-6	.	TRBV18	TRBD1	TGTGCCAGCTCACTAGGGACAGAAAATTCACCCCTCCACTTT	CASSLGTENSPLHF
TRBJ1-1	few	TRBV15	.	TGTGCCACCAGCGTTGGACAACACGGCACTGAAGCTTTCTTT	CATSVGQHGTEAFF
TRBJ1-2	.	TRBV5-6	.	TGTGCCAGCAGCCCAAACTACAACTATGGCTACACCTTC	CASSPNYNYGYTF
TRBJ2-2	.	TRBV24-1	TRBD2	TGTGCCACCAGTGAGCTAGCGGGGGGTCTCACCGGGGAGCTGTTTTTT	CATSELAGGLTGELFF
TRBJ2-7	few	TRBV6-6	.	TGTGCCAGCCAGGATGGGGGCGCGCCTTATGGGCAGTACTTC	CASQDGGAPYGQYF
TRBJ2-2	.	TRBV4-1	.	TGCGCCAGCAGCCAGAGGACAGCCACCGGCCATCCTATCTTTTTT	CASSQRTATGHPIFF
TRBJ2-7	few	TRBV29-1	.	TGCAGCGTGGCAAGACTGGGGAGCTCCTACGAGCAGTACTTC	CSVARLGSSYEQYF
TRBJ1-3	few	TRBV19	.	TGTGCCAGTAGCCCGGTGGCACCTTGGAGCTCTGGAAACACCATATATTTT	CASSPVAPWSSGNTIYF
TRBJ1-1	.	TRBV12-3/TRBV12-4	.	TGTGCCAGCATGAGGGCCACTGAAGCCTTCTTT	CASMRATEAFF
TRBJ2-3	.	TRBV19	TRBD2	TGTGCCAGTAGTATGCCCTTCCGACTAGCGTTGGAGGGTACGCAGTATTTT	CASSMPFRLALEGTQYF
TRBJ2-7	.	TRBV19	TRBD1	TGTGCCAGTAAGCTGACAGGGGGCCTGTACGAGCAGTACTTC	CASKLTGGLYEQYF
TRBJ1-2	.	TRBV29-1	.	TGCAGCGCCATAATCCCATTGACTGAGTCAGATGGCTACACCTTC	CSAIIPLTESDGYTF
TRBJ2-1	once	TRBV19	.	TGTGCCAGTAAGTCCAGGGTGGACAATGAGCAGTTCTTC	CASKSRVDNEQFF
TRBJ1-1	.	TRBV6-5	.	TGTGCCAGCAGCTACTCTTGGACAGCTTTGAACACTGAAGCTTTCTTT	CASSYSWTALNTEAFF
TRBJ1-1	.	TRBV19	.	TGTGCCAGTAGTATAGGACAGACGAACACTGAAGCTTTCTTT	CASSIGQTNTEAFF
TRBJ1-3	.	TRBV30	.	TGTGCCTCCATCGGGGGGAACACCATATATTTT	CASIGGNTIYF
TRBJ2-2	many	TRBV4-3	.	TGCGCCAGCAGCCAAGTACCTAGTACCGGGGAGCTGTTTTTT	CASSQVPSTGELFF
TRBJ2-1	.	TRBV7-3	TRBD2	TGTGCCAGCAGCACCGGACTAGCGGGGGGGCCCGGTGAGCAGTTCTTC	CASSTGLAGGPGEQFF
TRBJ2-7	.	TRBV28	TRBD2	TGTGCCAGCAGCCCCGGGGCTAGCGGGAGGAACGAGCAGTACTTC	CASSPGASGRNEQYF
TRBJ1-2	.	TRBV7-9	TRBD1	TGTGCCAGCAGCTCAGGGGGCTGGTATGGCTACACCTTC	CASSSGGWYGYTF
TRBJ1-2	few	TRBV9	.	TGTGCCAGCAGCCCTACTGTGAGGTATAACTATGGCTACACCTTC	CASSPTVRYNYGYTF
TRBJ2-2	.	TRBV5-1	.	TGCGCCAGCAGCATGACAGGGAACACCGGGGAGCTGTTTTTT	CASSMTGNTGELFF
TRBJ1-2	.	TRBV7-2	.	TGTGCCAGCAGCCCCAGGCCAGGCGTGAGCTATGGCTACACCTTC	CASSPRPGVSYGYTF
TRBJ2-5	.	TRBV5-1	TRBD2	TGCGCCAGCAGCTTACCAAGCGGGGGGGGAAAGACCCAGTACTTC	CASSLPSGGGKTQYF
TRBJ2-2	.	TRBV30	.	TGTGCCTGGAGTGCACACTTCGACATCGAATGGGAGCTGTTTTTT	CAWSAHFDIEWELFF
TRBJ2-5	.	TRBV18	.	TGTGCCAGCTCACGGACATCCCACCAAGAGACCCAGTACTTC	CASSRTSHQETQYF
TRBJ1-1	.	TRBV5-4	TRBD1	TGTGCCAGCAGCTCTACTCAGGGGGCGAAAACTGAAGCTTTCTTT	CASSSTQGAKTEAFF
TRBJ1-5	.	TRBV7-8	TRBD1	TGTGCCAGCAGCTCAGCCGGCGACAGGGGGCTTTTGAGCAATCAGCCCCAGCATTTT	CASSSAGDRGLLSNQPQHF
TRBJ2-6	.	TRBV29-1	.	TGCAGCGTGTACTACCCTAGAGGGGCCAACGTCCTGACTTTC	CSVYYPRGANVLTF
TRBJ2-1	few	TRBV11-2	TRBD2	TGTGCCAGCAGCTTCATAGGCCGGGAGGGAGTGGATAATGAGCAGTTCTTC	CASSFIGREGVDNEQFF
TRBJ2-5	once	TRBV7-8	.	TGTGCCAGCAGACTTCGCCTCCCCTCAGGGGGGATGGAAGAGACCCAGTACTTC	CASRLRLPSGGMEETQYF
TRBJ1-2	.	TRBV19	.	TGTGCCAGTAGTATACGGGTTAACTATGGCTACACCTTC	CASSIRVNYGYTF
TRBJ1-1	.	TRBV5-1	TRBD1	TGCGCCAGCAGCCCCGGGACAGGGGTAGAAGCTTTCTTT	CASSPGTGVEAFF
TRBJ2-1	once	TRBV27	.	TGTGCCAGCAGTTTTAAATTAGACAGGCAAAAGTTCTTC	CASSFKLDRQKFF
TRBJ1-3	.	TRBV19	.	TGTGCCAGCCGAGCAGGGGCTGGAAACACCATATATTTT	CASRAGAGNTIYF
TRBJ1-6	.	TRBV11-3	.	TGTGCCAGCAGCTTAGTTTTGGGCTCACCCCTCCACTTT	CASSLVLGSPLHF
TRBJ2-1	.	TRBV24-1	TRBD2	TGTGCCACCAGTGAATCCCGACTAGCGGGAGGGCCGGGGAATGAGCAGTTCTTC	CATSESRLAGGPGNEQFF
TRBJ1-2	.	TRBV7-2	.	TGTGCCAGCAGGGATGAGAATAATAGGGGGGGAAGGATACGCTACACCTTC	CASRDENNRGGRIRYTF